The 11 T cell receptor beta chains below were found in one sample sequenced in a study of blood T cell repertoires in COVID-19. The method was immunoSEQ multiplex PCR; TCRdb's version includes in-frame clones alone and lacks a portion of them. The data show some 180,000 clones, around 84% seen once. Sequencing was done on a sample of peripheral blood. The receptors come from a woman aged 80 or older with COVID-19, enrolled during active disease.

This chain joins TRBV19 and TRBJ2-5; TRBD2 matches 11 bases. Germline V CDR1 and CDR2: LNHDA, SQIVND (reference sequence). The CDR3 covers 16 residues. V lost 3 bases to trimming and J lost 2 bases; unmatched junction nucleotides: 5. CDR3 amino acids: CASSIGTSGSQETQYF. DNA of the CDR3: TGTGCCAGTAGTATCGGGACTAGCGGTTCACAAGAGACCCAGTACTTC.

This chain uses TRBV19 with TRBJ1-4; 10 bases match TRBD1. The V gene's germline CDR1 is LNHDA and CDR2 SQIVND (reference sequence). This CDR3 contains 14 residues. V dropped 5 bases and J dropped 8; count of bases not matched to a gene: 5. CDR3 in DNA: TGTGCCAGTAGTCGACAGGGGGCGAGGGAAAAACTGTTTTTT. Protein product: CASSRQGAREKLFF.

This clone was found once. The chain employs TRBV7-9 and TRBJ2-7; 8 bases match TRBD1. CDR1 and CDR2 (germline): SEHNR, FQNEAQ (reference sequence). The CDR3 consists of 15 residues. V shed 3 bases and J 2 bases; nucleotides not matched to a gene: 6. Written as DNA, the CDR3 is TGTGCCAGCAGCTTCGGGACAGGACCCACCTACGAGCAGTACTTC. Amino acid sequence: CASSFGTGPTYEQYF. Full variable domain (rest looked up from reference TRBV7-9 and TRBJ2-7): DTGVSQNPRHKITKRGQNVTFRCDPISEHNRLYWYRQTLGQGPEFLTYFQNEAQLEKSRLLSDRFSAERPKGSFSTLEIQRTEQGDSAMYLCASSFGTGPTYEQYFGPGTRLTVT.

This clone occurred a few times. V usage is TRBV2 and J usage is TRBJ1-1, with 9 bases fitting TRBD1. Unmatched junction bases numbered 7, after V lost 6 bases and J lost 5 bases. This CDR3 comprises 14 residues. CDR1 and CDR2 (germline): SNHLY, FYNNEI. CDR3 in amino acids: CASRGQGGGTEAFF. In nucleotides, the CDR3 is TGTGCCAGCAGGGGACAGGGAGGGGGGACTGAAGCTTTCTTT.

The V and J genes are TRBV27 and TRBJ2-7, with 9 positions matching TRBD2. The CDR3 runs 15 residues. The germline CDR1 and CDR2 sequences are MNHEY and SMNVEV (reference sequence). With 6 bases clipped from V and 0 bases from J, the junction kept 6 bases outside the gene matches. CDR3 nucleotides: TGTGCCAGCAGCTACGTTAGCGGGAGCTCCTACGAGCAGTACTTC. Its translation is CASSYVSGSSYEQYF.

This chain connects TRBV7-9 to TRBJ1-4; D not certain. Germline CDR1 and CDR2: SEHNR and FQNEAQ (reference sequence). The CDR3 length is 15 residues. V was trimmed by 1 base and J by 8 bases, leaving 14 bases between them. CDR3 coding DNA: TGTGCCAGCAGCTTAGATGGGTCGAGCGGCGAAAAACTGTTTTTT. Residues: CASSLDGSSGEKLFF.

This clone was observed a few times. This chain connects TRBV28 to TRBJ1-5; the match to TRBD1 covers 8 bases. Germline-derived CDR1 and CDR2 are MDHEN and SYDVKM. J lost 0 bases, V lost 6 bases, and 4 bases had no gene match. CDR3 length equals 15 residues. The CDR3 coding sequence is TGTGCCAGCAGACGACAGGGGTATAGCAATCAGCCCCAGCATTTT. This sequence encodes CASRRQGYSNQPQHF.

The table lists this clone with a count of one. The chain uses TRBV5-4 and TRBJ1-2; a possible D gene is TRBD1 (6 bases). Trimming stripped 4 bases from V and 5 bases from J, with 15 bases between. The CDR3 totals 14 residues. Per the germline V gene, CDR1 is SGHNT and CDR2 is YYREEE (reference sequence). This chain's CDR3 is CASSPGQLPYGYTF. The CDR3 bases are TGTGCCAGCAGCCCTGGACAGTTACCGTATGGCTACACCTTC.

This clone was found once. The rearrangement joins TRBV9 to TRBJ2-7; 13 positions agree with TRBD2. Germline loops: CDR1 SGDLS, CDR2 YYNGEE. The CDR3 is 16 amino acids. V shed 4 bases, J shed 4 bases, and the junction held 8 bases outside the gene matches. CDR3 region: CASSPGLAGVFYEQYF. The CDR3 nucleotides read TGTGCCAGCAGCCCAGGACTAGCGGGGGTGTTTTACGAGCAGTACTTC.

The V and J genes are TRBV11-1 and TRBJ2-7; 14 bases are shared with TRBD2. The CDR3 sequence is 16 residues long. V shed 5 bases, J shed 7 bases, and the junction held 10 bases outside the gene matches. Germline V CDR1 and CDR2: SGHAT, FQDESV (reference sequence). The CDR3 nucleotides are TGTGCCAGCAGCCCCGGGACTAGCGGGAGTAAGGGTGAGCAGTACTTC. Translating it yields CASSPGTSGSKGEQYF.

The chain links TRBV12-3 or TRBV12-4 to TRBJ1-1, with 8 bases fitting TRBD1. This CDR3 has 12 amino acids. With 5 bases clipped from V and 12 bases from J, the junction kept 8 bases outside the gene matches. The CDR3 DNA reads as TGTGCCAGCAGTCCCGGGACAGGTAATACTTTCTTT. As protein: CASSPGTGNTFF.